The rows below give T cell receptor beta chains drawn from one sample of a study of CD8 T cells in Susac syndrome. TCRdb re-called the immunoSEQ multiplex PCR reads with MiXCR, one entry per CDR3 protein. This table has approximately 80,000 distinct CDR3 sequences, approximately 94% appearing once. Material: CD8+ T cells from PBMCs. The receptor set was obtained from a human donor with Susac syndrome. Both conserved end residues are part of each CDR3. D genes are given only for firm matches. Clone size is stated in some rows and not others, as once, few, many or a class when expanded.

11 | TRBJ1-2 | NA | TRBV29-1 | NA | TGCGCCGTTCCAATGCGCCATGGCTACACCTTC | CAVPMRHGYTF
9 | TRBJ2-7 | NA | TRBV27 | NA | TGTGCCAGCGGCTACGAGCAGTACTTC | CASGYEQYF
15 | TRBJ2-7 | NA | TRBV6-2/TRBV6-3 | NA | TGTGCCAGCAGTTACCCTCCTGCGGGTATCTACGAGCAGTACTTC | CASSYPPAGIYEQYF
12 | TRBJ2-7 | TRBD2 | TRBV28 | NA | TGTGCCAGCGGGACTAGCGGCTACGAGCAGTACTTC | CASGTSGYEQYF
13 | TRBJ1-2 | NA | TRBV6-5 | NA | TGTGCCAGCCGGCGGGAGGATCGGACCCGCTACACCTTC | CASRREDRTRYTF
13 | TRBJ2-2 | NA | TRBV9 | NA | TGTGCCACCTCTAAGGGGGGGCCCGGGGAGCTGTTTTTT | CATSKGGPGELFF
17 | TRBJ2-3 | NA | TRBV6-4 | NA | TGTGCCAGCAGTGACACCCCGGGGGCGGGGAGCACAGATACGCAGTATTTT | CASSDTPGAGSTDTQYF
17 | TRBJ1-6 | TRBD1 | TRBV18 | NA | TGTGCCAGCTCACCGAAGGGGGCGAGCTCCTATAATTCACCCCTCCACTTT | CASSPKGASSYNSPLHF
14 | TRBJ2-7 | NA | TRBV4-1 | once | TGCGCCAGCCGATTCAGGTTTACCTCCTACGAGCAGTACTTC | CASRFRFTSYEQYF
13 | TRBJ1-5 | NA | TRBV2 | NA | TGTGCCAGCAGTCGGTACAGAAATCAGCCCCAGCATTTT | CASSRYRNQPQHF
16 | TRBJ2-6 | NA | TRBV20-1 | NA | TGCAGTGCTAGCGTCGGGGCTACCTCTGGGGCCAACGTCCTGACTTTC | CSASVGATSGANVLTF
15 | TRBJ2-2 | NA | TRBV4-1 | NA | TGCGCCAGCAGCCCGTACGCAGGTGGGACCGGGGAGCTGTTTTTT | CASSPYAGGTGELFF
14 | TRBJ1-5 | NA | TRBV5-1 | NA | TGCGCCAGCAGCCCCCGGGACTTAAATCAGCCCCAGCATTTT | CASSPRDLNQPQHF
16 | TRBJ2-2 | NA | TRBV7-3 | NA | TGTGCCAGCAGCTTAACTCCCGGGGCCCGGACCGGGGAGCTGTTTTTT | CASSLTPGARTGELFF
15 | TRBJ2-5 | NA | TRBV6-5 | NA | TGTGCCAGCAGTTACTCGAGGGCTAGCGAGGAGACCCAGTACTTC | CASSYSRASEETQYF
11 | TRBJ2-7 | NA | TRBV2 | NA | TGTGCCAGCAGTGCCCGAGGCGAGCAGTACTTC | CASSARGEQYF
13 | TRBJ2-5 | TRBD2 | TRBV10-3 | NA | TGTGCCACATCTAGCGGGACTCAAGAGACCCAGTACTTC | CATSSGTQETQYF
16 | TRBJ2-3 | TRBD2 | TRBV7-2 | NA | TGTGCCAGCAGCTTAAGGCTAGCGGGGACAACAGATACGCAGTATTTT | CASSLRLAGTTDTQYF
13 | TRBJ1-1 | NA | TRBV5-6 | NA | TGTGCCAGCAGCTTGGTTATGAACACTGAAGCTTTCTTT | CASSLVMNTEAFF
15 | TRBJ1-1 | NA | TRBV21-1 | NA | TGTGCCAGCAGCAAATGGGACCATTTATCGTCTGAAGCTTTCTTT | CASSKWDHLSSEAFF
13 | TRBJ2-7 | TRBD1 | TRBV2 | NA | TGTGCCAGCGATTACGGGACAGTAGGCGAGCAGTACTTC | CASDYGTVGEQYF
14 | TRBJ1-5 | TRBD1 | TRBV4-1 | NA | TGCGCCAGCAGCCTCGGGACAGTTGGACAGCCCCAGCATTTT | CASSLGTVGQPQHF
12 | TRBJ2-2 | NA | TRBV27 | NA | TGTGCCAGCAGTGGATCGTTGGGGGAGCTGTTTTTT | CASSGSLGELFF
14 | TRBJ1-5 | NA | TRBV6-5 | NA | TGTGCCAGCAGTCCACAGGGTCCCCATCAGCCCCAGCATTTT | CASSPQGPHQPQHF
14 | TRBJ1-1 | NA | TRBV2 | NA | TGTGCCACCATCGACGGGGGCGCGGGCACTGAAGCTTTCTTT | CATIDGGAGTEAFF
16 | TRBJ2-7 | TRBD2 | TRBV5-1 | NA | TGCGCCAGCAACGGGTTGGCGACTAGCGGATCCTACGAGCAGTACTTC | CASNGLATSGSYEQYF
17 | TRBJ2-7 | NA | TRBV7-9 | NA | TGTGCCAGCAGCCCCCCCTCTCAGGGTTCCTCATTATACGAGCAGTACTTC | CASSPPSQGSSLYEQYF
15 | TRBJ2-5 | NA | TRBV9 | NA | TGTGCCAGCAGCATGTCCGGAACAGGCGGAGAGACCCAGTACTTC | CASSMSGTGGETQYF
13 | TRBJ1-6 | NA | TRBV28 | NA | TGTGCCAGCGAGAGGTCCTATAATTCACCCCTCCACTTT | CASERSYNSPLHF
16 | TRBJ2-7 | NA | TRBV30 | NA | TGTGCCTGGAGTCTCCCCTGGGGGACGGTGAGGTACGAGCAGTACTTC | CAWSLPWGTVRYEQYF
15 | TRBJ1-1 | NA | TRBV28 | once | TGTGCCAGCAGTCCCCAGAGGGAGATGGACACTGAAGCTTTCTTT | CASSPQREMDTEAFF
14 | TRBJ2-2 | NA | TRBV20-1 | NA | TGCAGTGCTAGAGACAGGGCCAACACCGGGGAGCTGTTTTTT | CSARDRANTGELFF
12 | TRBJ1-1 | TRBD1 | TRBV20-1 | NA | TGCAGCACCGGGACAGGGTCCACTGAAGCTTTCTTT | CSTGTGSTEAFF
16 | TRBJ2-3 | TRBD1 | TRBV6-5 | NA | TGTGCCAGCAGTTCCTTAGACAGGGGGGGCACAGATACGCAGTATTTT | CASSSLDRGGTDTQYF
14 | TRBJ1-5 | NA | TRBV6-2/TRBV6-3 | NA | TGTGCCAGTCGGGAGGGGGTCGGCAATCAGCCCCAGCATTTT | CASREGVGNQPQHF
15 | TRBJ1-2 | NA | TRBV7-9 | NA | TGTGCCAGCAGCTTAGGAGGGATCGCCAACTATGGCTACACCTTC | CASSLGGIANYGYTF
14 | TRBJ2-3 | NA | TRBV4-1 | NA | TGCGCCAGCAGCCAGGGGAAGAATACAGATACGCAGTATTTT | CASSQGKNTDTQYF
15 | TRBJ1-1 | TRBD1 | TRBV4-1 | NA | TGCGCCAGCAGCCAACGCCAGGGGGTCCTCACTGAAGCTTTCTTT | CASSQRQGVLTEAFF
14 | TRBJ1-2 | NA | TRBV5-1 | NA | TGCGCCAGCAGCTTGACAGAGGGGAATGGTGGCTACACCTTC | CASSLTEGNGGYTF
13 | TRBJ1-5 | NA | TRBV25-1 | NA | TGTGCCAGCAGTGAGGGGGGCAATCAGCCCCAGCATTTT | CASSEGGNQPQHF
17 | TRBJ2-1 | NA | TRBV4-1 | NA | TGCGCCAGCAGCCAAGATCTAGGGCTTAGCTCCTACAATGAGCAGTTCTTC | CASSQDLGLSSYNEQFF
15 | TRBJ2-7 | NA | TRBV3-1 | NA | TGTGCCAGCAGCAAATCCCGGGACCGTTTCTACGAGCAGTACTTC | CASSKSRDRFYEQYF
16 | TRBJ2-3 | TRBD2 | TRBV4-3 | NA | TGCGCCAGCAGCCACCTTAGCGGGGGGGGAATAGATACGCAGTATTTT | CASSHLSGGGIDTQYF